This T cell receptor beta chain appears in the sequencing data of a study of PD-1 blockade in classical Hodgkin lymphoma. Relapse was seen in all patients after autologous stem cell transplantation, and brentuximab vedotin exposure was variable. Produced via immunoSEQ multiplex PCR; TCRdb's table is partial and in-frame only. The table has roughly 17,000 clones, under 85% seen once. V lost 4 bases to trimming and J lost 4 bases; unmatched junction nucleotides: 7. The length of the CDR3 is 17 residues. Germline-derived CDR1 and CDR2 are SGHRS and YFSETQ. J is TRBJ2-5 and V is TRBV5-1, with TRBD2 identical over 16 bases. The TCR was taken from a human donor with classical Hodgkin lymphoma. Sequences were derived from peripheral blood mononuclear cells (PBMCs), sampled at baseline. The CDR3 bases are TGCGCCAGCAGCCAAGGGACTAGCGGGGGGGCCTTAGAGACCCAGTACTTC. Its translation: CASSQGTSGGALETQYF.